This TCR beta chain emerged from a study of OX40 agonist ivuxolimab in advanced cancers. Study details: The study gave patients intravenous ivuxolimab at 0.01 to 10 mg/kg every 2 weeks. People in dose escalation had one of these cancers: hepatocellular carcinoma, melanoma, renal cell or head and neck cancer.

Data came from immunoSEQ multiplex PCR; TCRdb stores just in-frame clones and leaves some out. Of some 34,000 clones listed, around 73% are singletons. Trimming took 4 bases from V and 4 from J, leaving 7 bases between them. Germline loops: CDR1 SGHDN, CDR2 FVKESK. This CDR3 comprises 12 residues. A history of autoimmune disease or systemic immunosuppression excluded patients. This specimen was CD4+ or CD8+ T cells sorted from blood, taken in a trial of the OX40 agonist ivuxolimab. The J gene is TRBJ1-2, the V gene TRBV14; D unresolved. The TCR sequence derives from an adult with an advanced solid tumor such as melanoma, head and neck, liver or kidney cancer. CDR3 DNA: TGTGCCAGCAGCCGTGAAGCCTATGGCTACACCTTC. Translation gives CASSREAYGYTF.